What follows are 16 T cell receptor beta chains derived from one specimen sequenced in a study of OX40 agonist ivuxolimab in advanced cancers. Library preparation was by the immunoSEQ multiplex PCR assay. TCRdb retrieved this table from immuneACCESS and kept in-frame rearrangements only. Not all clones are present; in checked studies, unresolved V genes account for under half, and no reason is known for the remainder. This sample holds 100,000 to 150,000 clones; less than 95% were observed only once. The ten largest make up under 0.9% of the sample. Sequences were derived from CD4+ or CD8+ T cells sorted from blood, sampled in a trial of the OX40 agonist ivuxolimab. Source of these receptors: an adult with an advanced solid tumor such as melanoma, head and neck, liver or kidney cancer.

This chain connects TRBV28 to TRBJ2-7; D is perhaps TRBD2 (6 bases). The length of the CDR3 is 13 residues. Trimming took 6 bases from V and 6 from J, leaving 15 bases between them. The germline V gene encodes CDR1 MDHEN and CDR2 SYDVKM. CDR3 protein: CASRSGTGSEQYF. The DNA for the CDR3 is TGTGCCAGCAGGTCCGGGACTGGCAGCGAGCAGTACTTC.

This clone appeared once. This chain joins TRBV19 and TRBJ2-2; weak D call: TRBD2 (6 bases). Germline V gene lookup returns CDR1 LNHDA and CDR2 SQIVND (reference sequence). V lost 6 bases and J lost 1, with 12 bases in between. This CDR3 spans 15 amino acids. The CDR3 is CASSPEGRNTGELFF. DNA for the CDR3: TGTGCCAGTAGCCCGGAGGGAAGGAACACCGGGGAGCTGTTTTTT.

The V gene is TRBV30, the J gene TRBJ2-7; D might be TRBD1 or TRBD2, each matching 6 bases. CDR1 and CDR2 from the germline V gene are GTSNPN and SVGIG (reference sequence). The CDR3 loop spans 12 amino acids. Trimming pared 3 bases from V and 7 bases from J, leaving 13 bases between. CDR3 DNA sequence: TGTGCCTGGAGCACTGGGGGGCGTGAGCAGTACTTC. Its protein is CAWSTGGREQYF.

The CDR3 DNA reads TGTGCCAGCAGCGTGGGGCAGGGCGGGCGGTATGGCTACACCTTC. Translated: CASSVGQGGRYGYTF. The chain couples TRBV6-5 to TRBJ1-2; possibly TRBD1 for D (5 bases). CDR3 length: 15 residues. Trimming took 6 bases from V and 5 from J, leaving 19 bases between them. Germline CDR1 is MNHEY and CDR2 is SVGAGI.

The chain recombines TRBV19 with TRBJ2-2; perhaps TRBD1 as D (5 bases). Trimming took 2 bases from V and 2 from J, leaving 9 bases between them. The CDR3 length is 15 residues. Germline lookup yields CDR1 LNHDA and CDR2 SQIVND (reference sequence). CDR3 sequence (DNA): TGTGCCAGTAGTATATGGGGCCTCAACACCGGGGAGCTGTTTTTT. This gives the protein CASSIWGLNTGELFF.

J is TRBJ2-1 and V is TRBV6-1; D is unclear. This CDR3 comprises 13 residues. The germline gives CDR1 MNHNS, CDR2 SASEGT. V was clipped by 7 bases and J by 7 bases, with 14 bases between them. CDR3 amino acids: CASNNEARNEQFF. CDR3 nucleotide sequence: TGTGCCAGCAACAACGAGGCACGGAATGAGCAGTTCTTC.

This chain uses TRBV4-1 with TRBJ1-1; D gene unclear. Trimming left V 5 bases short and J 1 base short, with 11 bases between. The CDR3 length is 14 residues. Germline CDR1 reads MGHRA; CDR2 reads YSYEKL. CDR3 residues: CASSSYVTNTEAFF. The CDR3 DNA is TGCGCCAGCAGCTCGTATGTCACGAACACTGAAGCTTTCTTT.

The chain combines TRBV5-1 with TRBJ2-5, with 12 bases matching TRBD2. Near its end, the DNA agrees better with TRBJ2-7, so the J call may be wrong. CDR3 length: 17 residues. Germline V gene sequence: CDR1 SGHRS, CDR2 YFSETQ. The CDR3 sequence is CASSLGLAGQSSYEQYF. The DNA of the CDR3 is TGCGCCAGCAGCCTCGGACTAGCGGGACAAAGCTCCTACGAGCAGTACTTC.

V usage is TRBV10-3 and J usage is TRBJ1-5, with D perhaps matching TRBD1 (6 bases). Trimming took 6 bases from V and 2 from J, leaving 14 bases between them. Germline CDR1 ENHRY, CDR2 SYGVKD. The CDR3 runs to 15 residues. The CDR3 DNA follows: TGTGCCATCAGGCCTGAGGGGGGCGGCAATCAGCCCCAGCATTTT. It encodes CAIRPEGGGNQPQHF.

The V and J genes are TRBV4-2 and TRBJ2-7; no clear D gene. The CDR3 runs to 15 residues. Germline CDR1 is LGHNA and CDR2 is YNFKEQ. The ends were cut back, 0 bases at V and 0 bases at J, with 9 bases in the middle. CDR3: CASSQEPGSSYEQYF. The CDR3 coding sequence is TGTGCCAGCAGCCAAGAGCCCGGTAGCTCCTACGAGCAGTACTTC.

The chain uses TRBV7-9 and TRBJ1-1, with D tentatively TRBD1 (5 bases). Germline V CDR1 and CDR2: SEHNR, FQNEAQ (reference sequence). The CDR3 consists of 14 residues. V dropped 2 bases and J dropped 3 bases, with 10 bases sitting between them. CDR3 nucleotides: TGTGCCAGCAGCTTATTAGGAGGGGACACTGAAGCTTTCTTT. Translated, it gives CASSLLGGDTEAFF.

The chain couples TRBV28 to TRBJ2-7; D is undetermined. Trimming took 5 bases from V and 4 from J, leaving 12 bases between them. CDR1 MDHEN and CDR2 SYDVKM come from the germline V gene. CDR3 length: 13 amino acids. The CDR3 DNA reads TGTGCCAGCAGTCCACCCCCCCTTTACGAGCAGTACTTC. Translation: CASSPPPLYEQYF.

This chain joins TRBV27 and TRBJ2-5; a possible D gene is TRBD1 (6 bases). The CDR3 covers 15 residues. Per the germline V gene, CDR1 is MNHEY and CDR2 is SMNVEV (reference sequence). Trimming stripped 4 bases from V and 6 bases from J, with 18 bases between. The CDR3 nucleotides are TGTGCCAGCAGTTCCCCTTTGGACAGTATGAAGACCCAGTACTTC. Translating gives CASSSPLDSMKTQYF.

V gene TRBV6-5 combines with J gene TRBJ2-3; a weak D match, TRBD2 (7 bases). V was shortened by 5 bases and J by 6 bases, with 18 bases between the two germline ends. Germline V CDR1 and CDR2: MNHEY, SVGAGI. The CDR3 contains 15 residues. In DNA, the CDR3 is TGTGCCAGCAGTCCCGTGGGGGGGGGCAAGGATACGCAGTATTTT. This gives the protein CASSPVGGGKDTQYF.

V and J are TRBV28 and TRBJ1-5, with D maybe TRBD1 (5 bases). Germline values: CDR1 MDHEN, CDR2 SYDVKM. The V end lost 3 bases, the J end lost 5 bases, and 14 bases lay between the germline ends. The CDR3 runs 15 residues. The CDR3 DNA reads as TGTGCCAGCAGTTTTCTGGCAGGGCCCCATCAGCCCCAGCATTTT. Residues: CASSFLAGPHQPQHF.

This clone was picked up one time. The rearrangement links TRBV4-1 to TRBJ2-1, with D perhaps matching TRBD2 (5 bases). Trimming cost V 4 bases and J 8 bases, with 12 bases left between them. The CDR3 has 13 residues. CDR1 is MGHRA and CDR2 is YSYEKL in the germline V gene. CDR3 protein: CASSLGGGDEQFF. The CDR3 coding sequence is TGCGCCAGCAGCCTGGGCGGAGGCGATGAGCAGTTCTTC.